A selection of T cell receptor beta chains follows, all from one sample in a study of blood T cell repertoires in COVID-19. Using immunoSEQ multiplex PCR, the repertoire was profiled, and TCRdb retains in-frame clones only, with some absent. Among under 95,000 clones listed, more than 75% were seen once. Sequencing used peripheral blood. These TCRs come from a human donor with acute or convalescent COVID-19. The donor label of this sample is uncertain. Both conserved end residues are part of each CDR3. A D gene is named only where the DNA matches it firmly. Size tells how often a clone was seen (once, few, many) or the class of an expanded clone, and some rows leave it out.

clone size,V gene,J gene,D gene,CDR3 DNA,CDR3 protein
.,TRBV5-1,TRBJ2-5,.,TGCGCCAGCAGCCCCGGGGGGACACAGCAAGAGACCCAGTACTTC,CASSPGGTQQETQYF
.,TRBV19,TRBJ1-3,.,TGTGCCAGTATGCCGGGACGGAGCGGGAACACCATATATTTT,CASMPGRSGNTIYF
.,TRBV11-2,TRBJ2-1,TRBD1,TGTGCCAGCAGCTCGGACAGGGGGGGTACCAATGAGCAGTTCTTC,CASSSDRGGTNEQFF
.,TRBV5-1,TRBJ1-2,.,TGCGCCAGCAGCTTGGAAGGGAGGGGTGGCTACACCTTC,CASSLEGRGGYTF
.,TRBV5-6,TRBJ1-2,TRBD1,TGTGCCAGCAGCTCCTACAGGGGCGGCTACACCTTC,CASSSYRGGYTF
.,TRBV6-4,TRBJ2-2,.,TGTGCCAGCAGTGAGCAGGCGACCGGGGAGCTGTTTTTT,CASSEQATGELFF
.,TRBV28,TRBJ2-7,.,TGTGCCAGCAGTACCCCAGGGCAGGGATCCTACGAGCAGTACTTC,CASSTPGQGSYEQYF
.,TRBV18,TRBJ2-1,TRBD1,TGTGCCAGCTCACCATACAGGGGGGAATACAATGAGCAGTTCTTC,CASSPYRGEYNEQFF
.,TRBV7-9,TRBJ2-3,TRBD2,TGTGCCAGCAGCTCCGGGACTAGCGGGGGGACGGGAAGAGATACGCAGTATTTT,CASSSGTSGGTGRDTQYF
.,TRBV11-3,TRBJ2-1,.,TGTGCCAGCAGCTCCAGACAGGCGTGGGAGAATGAGCAGTTCTTC,CASSSRQAWENEQFF
.,TRBV28,TRBJ1-6,.,TGTGCCAGCAGTTGGCGGGTAGGCAATTCACCCCTCCACTTT,CASSWRVGNSPLHF
.,TRBV5-8,TRBJ1-4,.,TGTGCCAGCAGCCAAGCCATGAGAAGAGGTGAAAAACTGTTTTTT,CASSQAMRRGEKLFF
.,TRBV2,TRBJ2-7,.,TGTGCCAGCATTCCGTCGGCGCAGACAGGCAACGAGCAGTACTTC,CASIPSAQTGNEQYF
.,TRBV29-1,TRBJ2-1,TRBD2,TGCAGCGTTTCCGACTGGACTAGCGAAGAGCAGTTCTTC,CSVSDWTSEEQFF
.,TRBV11-2,TRBJ2-3,TRBD2,TGTGCCAGCAGCCAGGGACGGGGGGGCACAGATACGCAGTATTTT,CASSQGRGGTDTQYF
.,TRBV11-2,TRBJ1-6,.,TGTGCCAGCAGCTTAGATCGGCGGTATAATTCACCCCTCCACTTT,CASSLDRRYNSPLHF
.,TRBV28,TRBJ1-2,TRBD1,TGTGCCAGCAGCCAGGGACAGGGAGTAGGCTACACCTTC,CASSQGQGVGYTF
.,TRBV11-3,TRBJ2-2,TRBD1,TGTGCCAGCAGCTTGGGGACAGGGAACACCGGGGAGCTGTTTTTT,CASSLGTGNTGELFF
.,TRBV6-5,TRBJ2-7,.,TGTGCCAGCAGTTACTCTCCGCAGGGAGGCTACGAGCAGTACTTC,CASSYSPQGGYEQYF
.,TRBV12-5,TRBJ1-4,TRBD1,TGTGCTGATAAGTGCAGGGGGCTCCCTAATGAAAAACTGTTTTTT,CADKCRGLPNEKLFF
.,TRBV5-1,TRBJ2-1,.,TGCGCCAGCAGCTTGGCGGGGGACTCCTACAATGAGCAGTTCTTC,CASSLAGDSYNEQFF
.,TRBV9,TRBJ1-2,TRBD1,TGTGCCAGCAGCGTAGGAGACAGGGGGCAGTCCCTATTCTATGGCTACACCTTC,CASSVGDRGQSLFYGYTF
once,TRBV11-1,TRBJ1-6,.,TGTGCCAGCAGCCGCTCCGGAGATAATTCACCCCTCCACTTT,CASSRSGDNSPLHF
.,TRBV29-1,TRBJ2-3,.,TGCAGCTCTCGACTGGGTAGCACAGATACGCAGTATTTT,CSSRLGSTDTQYF
.,TRBV5-4,TRBJ1-6,.,TGTGCCAGCAGCAAAGATTACCGAAGGGACAAGTTTTCCGTGAATTCACCCCTCCACTTT,CASSKDYRRDKFSVNSPLHF
.,TRBV6-1,TRBJ2-1,TRBD2,TGTGCCAGCAGTGATAGGCGGGGGGCTTACAATGAGCAGTTCTTC,CASSDRRGAYNEQFF
.,TRBV5-4,TRBJ2-1,.,TGTGCCAGCAGACCCTGGGGACAAACAAATAATGAGCAGTTCTTC,CASRPWGQTNNEQFF
.,TRBV5-6,TRBJ1-6,TRBD1,TGTGCCAGCAGCTTGGCCGGACAGGGCTTACTCTATAATTCACCCCTCCACTTT,CASSLAGQGLLYNSPLHF
.,TRBV29-1,TRBJ2-7,TRBD1,TGCAGCGTCTCCGGTGGGACAGGGTCCTACGAGCAGTACTTC,CSVSGGTGSYEQYF
.,TRBV6-5,TRBJ1-4,.,TGTGCCAGTCGAGTGGGAGCCTCGGTTGAAAAACTGTTTTTT,CASRVGASVEKLFF
.,TRBV6-7,TRBJ2-1,TRBD2,TGTGCCAGCAGTTCGGGACTAGCTGCCTACAATGAGCAGTTCTTC,CASSSGLAAYNEQFF
.,TRBV9,TRBJ1-4,.,TGTGCCAGCAGCCCCTCCGGGACATCAAATGAAAAACTGTTTTTT,CASSPSGTSNEKLFF
.,TRBV20-1,TRBJ1-2,.,TGCAGTGCTAGTTCGGTAGGGGTTTTCTATGGCTACACCTTC,CSASSVGVFYGYTF
.,TRBV11-2,TRBJ2-7,TRBD1,TGTGCCAGCAGCCCAGGACAGGGATTATACGAGCAGTACTTC,CASSPGQGLYEQYF
.,TRBV7-9,TRBJ1-2,.,TGTGCCAGCAGCTTAATGCAGGGCTATGGCTACACCTTC,CASSLMQGYGYTF
.,TRBV11-3,TRBJ1-3,TRBD1,TGTGCCAGCAGCCACCGCGGGACAGGGGGCGCCTCTGGAAACACCATATATTTT,CASSHRGTGGASGNTIYF
.,TRBV28,TRBJ2-4,.,TGTGCCAGCAGCGGAGTAATAGCCAAAAACATTCAGTACTTC,CASSGVIAKNIQYF
.,TRBV5-5,TRBJ1-6,TRBD1,TGTGCCAGCAGCTTGGCAGGGGGACAGCGTAAGTCGCCCCTCCACTTT,CASSLAGGQRKSPLHF
.,TRBV5-1,TRBJ2-5,TRBD2,TGCGCCAGCAGCTTAGAAGGCGGGGGGGCCAGGGAGACCCAGTACTTC,CASSLEGGGARETQYF
.,TRBV6-4,TRBJ2-5,.,TGTGCCAGCACCGTCACGATGGGGCTACAAGAGACCCAGTACTTC,CASTVTMGLQETQYF
.,TRBV18,TRBJ1-2,TRBD1,TGTGCCAGCTCACCACCTGGGACAGGGAGCTATGGCTACACCTTC,CASSPPGTGSYGYTF
.,TRBV5-4,TRBJ1-6,.,TGTGCCAGCAGCATTGCTGGGGCAGCCTATAATTCACCCCTCCACTTT,CASSIAGAAYNSPLHF
.,TRBV5-4,TRBJ1-5,TRBD1,TGTGCCAGCAGCTCAGGGGGGCCCCATCAGCCCCAGCATTTT,CASSSGGPHQPQHF
.,TRBV4-2,TRBJ2-3,.,TGTGCCAGCAGCCAAGGACTAGACCGAGGCACAGATACGCAGTATTTT,CASSQGLDRGTDTQYF
few,TRBV6-6,TRBJ1-3,.,TGTGCCAGCAGCCCACGGGGAGGAGGAAACACCATATATTTT,CASSPRGGGNTIYF